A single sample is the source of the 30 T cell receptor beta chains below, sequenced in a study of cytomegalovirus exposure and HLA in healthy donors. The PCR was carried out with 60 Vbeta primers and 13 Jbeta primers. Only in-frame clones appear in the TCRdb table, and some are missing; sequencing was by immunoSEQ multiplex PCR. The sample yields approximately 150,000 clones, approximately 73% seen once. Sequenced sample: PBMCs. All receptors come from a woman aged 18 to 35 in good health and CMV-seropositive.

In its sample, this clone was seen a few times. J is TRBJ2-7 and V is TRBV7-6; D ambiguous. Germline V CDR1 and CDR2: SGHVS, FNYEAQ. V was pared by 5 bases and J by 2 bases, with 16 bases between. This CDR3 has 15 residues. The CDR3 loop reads CASSQRPGIPYEQYF. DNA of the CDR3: TGTGCCAGCAGCCAACGGCCAGGTATACCCTACGAGCAGTACTTC.

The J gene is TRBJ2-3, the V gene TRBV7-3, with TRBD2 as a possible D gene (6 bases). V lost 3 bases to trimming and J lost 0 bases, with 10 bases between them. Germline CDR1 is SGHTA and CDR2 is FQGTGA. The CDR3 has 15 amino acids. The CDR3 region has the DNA TGTGCCAGCAGCTTGGGCGGGATGAGCACAGATACGCAGTATTTT. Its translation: CASSLGGMSTDTQYF.

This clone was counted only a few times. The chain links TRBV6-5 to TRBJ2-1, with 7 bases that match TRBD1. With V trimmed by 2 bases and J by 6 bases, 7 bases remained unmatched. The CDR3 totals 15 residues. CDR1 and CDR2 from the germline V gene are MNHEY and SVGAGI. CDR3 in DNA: TGTGCCAGCAGTTACCAAGGGGGCGCCGTCAATGAGCAGTTCTTC. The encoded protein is CASSYQGGAVNEQFF.

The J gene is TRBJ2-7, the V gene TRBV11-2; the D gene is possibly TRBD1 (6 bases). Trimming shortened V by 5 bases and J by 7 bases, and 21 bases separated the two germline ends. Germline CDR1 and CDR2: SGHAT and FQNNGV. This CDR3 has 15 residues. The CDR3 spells CASSPSGQGLGEQYF. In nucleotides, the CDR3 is TGTGCCAGCAGCCCGAGCGGCCAGGGGTTGGGAGAGCAGTACTTC.

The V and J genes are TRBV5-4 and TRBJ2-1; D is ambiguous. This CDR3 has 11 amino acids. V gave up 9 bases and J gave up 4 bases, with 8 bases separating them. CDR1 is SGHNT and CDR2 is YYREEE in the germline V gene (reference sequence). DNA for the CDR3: TGTGCCATCTTATCTTACAATGAGCAGTTCTTC. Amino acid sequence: CAILSYNEQFF.

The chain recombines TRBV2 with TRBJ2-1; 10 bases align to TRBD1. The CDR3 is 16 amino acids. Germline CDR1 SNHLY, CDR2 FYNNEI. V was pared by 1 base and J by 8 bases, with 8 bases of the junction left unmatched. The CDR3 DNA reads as TGTGCCAGCAGTGAAGACCCCGGGACAGGGGTGTATGAGCAGTTCTTC. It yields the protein CASSEDPGTGVYEQFF.

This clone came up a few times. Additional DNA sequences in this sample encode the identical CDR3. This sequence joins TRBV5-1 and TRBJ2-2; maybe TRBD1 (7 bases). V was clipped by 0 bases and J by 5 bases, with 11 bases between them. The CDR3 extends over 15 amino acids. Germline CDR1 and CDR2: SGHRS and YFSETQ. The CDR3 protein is CASSLGQGGTGELFF. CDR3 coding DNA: TGCGCCAGCAGCTTGGGACAGGGAGGAACCGGGGAGCTGTTTTTT. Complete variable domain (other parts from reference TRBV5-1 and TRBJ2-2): KAGVTQTPRYLIKTRGQQVTLSCSPISGHRSVSWYQQTPGQGLQFLFEYFSETQRNKGNFPGRFSGRQFSNSRSEMNVSTLELGDSALYLCASSLGQGGTGELFFGEGSRLTVL.

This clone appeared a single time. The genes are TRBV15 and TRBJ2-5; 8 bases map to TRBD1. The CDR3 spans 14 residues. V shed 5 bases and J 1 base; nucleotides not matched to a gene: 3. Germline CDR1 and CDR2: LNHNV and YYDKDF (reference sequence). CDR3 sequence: CATSLDRGQETQYF. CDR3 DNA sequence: TGTGCCACCAGCCTCGACAGGGGCCAAGAGACCCAGTACTTC.

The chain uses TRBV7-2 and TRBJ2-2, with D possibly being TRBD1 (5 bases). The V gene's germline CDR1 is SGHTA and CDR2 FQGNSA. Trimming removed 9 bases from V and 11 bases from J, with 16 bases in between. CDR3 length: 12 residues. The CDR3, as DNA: TGTGCCAGTAACCTGAGGCAGGGAGAGCTGTTTTTT. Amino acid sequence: CASNLRQGELFF.

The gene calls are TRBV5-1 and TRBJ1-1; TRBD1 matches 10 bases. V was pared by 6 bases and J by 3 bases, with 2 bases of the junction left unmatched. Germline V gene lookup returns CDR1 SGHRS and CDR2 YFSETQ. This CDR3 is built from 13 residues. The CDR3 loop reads CASTGQGHTEAFF. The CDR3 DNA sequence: TGCGCCAGCACGGGACAGGGGCACACTGAAGCTTTCTTT.

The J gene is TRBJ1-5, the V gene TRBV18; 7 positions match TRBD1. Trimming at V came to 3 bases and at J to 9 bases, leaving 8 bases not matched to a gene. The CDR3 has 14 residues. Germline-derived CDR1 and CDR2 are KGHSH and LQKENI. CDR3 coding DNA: TGTGCCAGCTCACCTGGACAGGTCCCTTGGCCCCAGCATTTT. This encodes CASSPGQVPWPQHF.

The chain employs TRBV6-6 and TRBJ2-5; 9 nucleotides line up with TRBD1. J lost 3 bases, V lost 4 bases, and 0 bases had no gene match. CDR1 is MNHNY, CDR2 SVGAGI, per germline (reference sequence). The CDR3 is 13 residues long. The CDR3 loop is CASSWTGEETQYF. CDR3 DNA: TGTGCCAGCAGTTGGACAGGGGAAGAGACCCAGTACTTC.

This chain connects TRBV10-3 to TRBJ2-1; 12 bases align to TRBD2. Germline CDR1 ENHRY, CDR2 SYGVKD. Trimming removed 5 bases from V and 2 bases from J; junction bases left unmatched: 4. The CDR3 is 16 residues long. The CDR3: CAISSSGGAPYNEQFF. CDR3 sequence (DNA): TGTGCCATCAGTTCTAGCGGGGGGGCCCCCTACAATGAGCAGTTCTTC.

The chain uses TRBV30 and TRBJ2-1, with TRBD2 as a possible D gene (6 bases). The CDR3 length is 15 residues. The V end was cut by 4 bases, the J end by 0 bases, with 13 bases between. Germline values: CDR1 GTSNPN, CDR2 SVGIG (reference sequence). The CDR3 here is CAWMSLGGSYNEQFF. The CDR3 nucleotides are TGTGCCTGGATGAGCCTCGGGGGCTCCTACAATGAGCAGTTCTTC.

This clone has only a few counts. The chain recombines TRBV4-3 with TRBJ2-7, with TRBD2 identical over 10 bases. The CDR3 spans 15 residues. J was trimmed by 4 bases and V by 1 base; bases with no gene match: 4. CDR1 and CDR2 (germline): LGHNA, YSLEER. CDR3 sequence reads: CASSQAASGGYEQYF. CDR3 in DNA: TGCGCCAGCAGCCAAGCGGCTAGCGGGGGTTACGAGCAGTACTTC.

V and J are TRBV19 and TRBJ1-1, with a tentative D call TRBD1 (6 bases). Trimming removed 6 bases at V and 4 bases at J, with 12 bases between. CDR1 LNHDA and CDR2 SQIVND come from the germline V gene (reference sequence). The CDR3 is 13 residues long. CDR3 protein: CASSSTGPTEAFF. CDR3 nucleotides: TGTGCCAGTAGCTCCACAGGGCCCACTGAAGCTTTCTTT.

The CDR3 region is CASGRTSGYNEQFF. CDR3 nucleotides: TGTGCTAGTGGGAGGACTAGCGGATACAATGAGCAGTTCTTC. The chain has TRBV12-5 and TRBJ2-1; 10 bases fit TRBD2. Germline V gene data show CDR1 as LGHNT and CDR2 as FRNRAP. The CDR3 is made up of 14 amino acids. V gave up 6 bases and J gave up 4 bases; unmatched junction bases: 3.

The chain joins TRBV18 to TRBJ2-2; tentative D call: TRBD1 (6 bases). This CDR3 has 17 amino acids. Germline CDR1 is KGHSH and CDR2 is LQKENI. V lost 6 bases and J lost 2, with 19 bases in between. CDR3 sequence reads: CASSPTITGTNTGELFF. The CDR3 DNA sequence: TGTGCCAGCTCCCCCACTATTACAGGGACAAACACCGGGGAGCTGTTTTTT.

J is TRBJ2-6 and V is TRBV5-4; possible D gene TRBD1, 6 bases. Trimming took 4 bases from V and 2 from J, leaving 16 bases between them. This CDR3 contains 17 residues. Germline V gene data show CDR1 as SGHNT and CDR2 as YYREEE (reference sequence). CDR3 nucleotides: TGTGCCAGCAGCGGCAGAGGGGGTCTTACTGGGGCCAACGTCCTGACTTTC. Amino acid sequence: CASSGRGGLTGANVLTF.

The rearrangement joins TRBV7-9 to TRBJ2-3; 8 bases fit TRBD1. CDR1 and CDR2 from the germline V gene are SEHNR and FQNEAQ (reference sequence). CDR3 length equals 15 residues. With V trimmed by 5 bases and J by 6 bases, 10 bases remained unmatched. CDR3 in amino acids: CASSKDRGEEDTQYF. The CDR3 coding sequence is TGTGCCAGCAGCAAAGACAGGGGCGAGGAGGATACGCAGTATTTT.

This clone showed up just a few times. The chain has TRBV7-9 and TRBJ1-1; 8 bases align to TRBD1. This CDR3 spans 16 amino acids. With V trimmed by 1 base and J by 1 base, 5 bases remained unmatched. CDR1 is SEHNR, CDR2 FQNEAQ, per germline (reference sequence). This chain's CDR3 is CASSLGGQGTNTEAFF. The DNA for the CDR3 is TGTGCCAGCAGCTTAGGCGGACAGGGTACGAACACTGAAGCTTTCTTT.

CDR3 sequence: CASSREQGNYGYTF. The CDR3 DNA reads TGTGCCAGCAGTCGAGAACAGGGCAACTATGGCTACACCTTC. This chain uses TRBV6-1 with TRBJ1-2, with D possibly being TRBD1 (6 bases). The germline CDR1 and CDR2 sequences are MNHNS and SASEGT. The CDR3 is made up of 14 amino acids. Deletions cut 5 bases from V and 2 bases from J, with 12 bases between.

CDR3 sequence reads: CASSPPDRASGYTF. The DNA of the CDR3 is TGCGCCAGCAGCCCCCCGGACAGGGCCAGTGGCTACACCTTC. V gene TRBV5-1 combines with J gene TRBJ1-2, with 8 bases fitting TRBD1. After removal of 4 bases from V and 7 bases from J, the junction contained 9 bases not matched to a gene. Germline values: CDR1 SGHRS, CDR2 YFSETQ. The CDR3 loop spans 14 amino acids.

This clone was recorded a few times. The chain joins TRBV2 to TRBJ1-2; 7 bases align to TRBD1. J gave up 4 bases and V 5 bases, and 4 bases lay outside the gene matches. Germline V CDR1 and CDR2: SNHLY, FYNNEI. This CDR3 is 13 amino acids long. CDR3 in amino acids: CASSPDRVYGYTF. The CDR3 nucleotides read TGTGCCAGCAGTCCCGACAGGGTCTATGGCTACACCTTC.

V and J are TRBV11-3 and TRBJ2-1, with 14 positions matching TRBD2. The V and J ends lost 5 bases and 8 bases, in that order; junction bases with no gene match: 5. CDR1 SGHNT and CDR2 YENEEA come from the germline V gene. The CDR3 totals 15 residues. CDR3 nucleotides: TGTGCCAGCAGCGGGACTAGCGGGGGCTTCCATGAGCAGTTCTTC. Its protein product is CASSGTSGGFHEQFF.

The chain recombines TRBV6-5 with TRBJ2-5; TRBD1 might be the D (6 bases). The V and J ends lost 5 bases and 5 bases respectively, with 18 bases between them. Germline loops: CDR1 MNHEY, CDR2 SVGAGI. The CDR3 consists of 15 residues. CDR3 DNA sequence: TGTGCCAGCAGTCCAGAGGGGGATAGCCGGGAGACCCAGTACTTC. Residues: CASSPEGDSRETQYF.

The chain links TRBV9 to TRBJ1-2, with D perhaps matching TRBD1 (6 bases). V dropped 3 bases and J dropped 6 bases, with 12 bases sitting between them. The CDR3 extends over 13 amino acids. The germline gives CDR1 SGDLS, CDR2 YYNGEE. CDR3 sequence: CASSEAGADGYTF. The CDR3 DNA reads TGTGCCAGCAGCGAAGCAGGGGCGGATGGCTACACCTTC.

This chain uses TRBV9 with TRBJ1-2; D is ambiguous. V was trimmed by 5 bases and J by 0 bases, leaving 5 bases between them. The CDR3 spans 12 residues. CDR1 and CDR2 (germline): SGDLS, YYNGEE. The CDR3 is CASRSSNYGYTF. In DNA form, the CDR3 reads TGTGCCAGCAGAAGCTCTAACTATGGCTACACCTTC.

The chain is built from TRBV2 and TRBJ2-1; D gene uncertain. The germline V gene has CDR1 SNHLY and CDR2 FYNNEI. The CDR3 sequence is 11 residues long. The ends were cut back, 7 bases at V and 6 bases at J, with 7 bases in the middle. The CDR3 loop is CASTRGNEQFF. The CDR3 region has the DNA TGTGCCAGCACTAGAGGCAATGAGCAGTTCTTC.

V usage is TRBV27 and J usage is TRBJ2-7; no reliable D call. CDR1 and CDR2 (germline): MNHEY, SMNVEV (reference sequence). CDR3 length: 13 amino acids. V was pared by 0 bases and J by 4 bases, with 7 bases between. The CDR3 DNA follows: TGTGCCAGCAGTTTATCGCCAGCGTACGAGCAGTACTTC. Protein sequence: CASSLSPAYEQYF.